Sequencing of this T cell receptor beta chain was carried out in a study of blood T cell repertoires in COVID-19. The CDR3 covers 20 residues. CDR1 LGHNA and CDR2 YSLEER come from the germline V gene. V dropped 0 bases and J dropped 3; count of bases not matched to a gene: 18. Measured with immunoSEQ multiplex PCR; TCRdb has only the in-frame clones, and not every one. The profile shows fewer than 100,000 clones, around 84% of them singletons. The specimen sequenced was peripheral blood. The chain has TRBV4-3 and TRBJ2-3; 7 bases align to TRBD2. This clonotype was obtained from a woman aged 45-65 years with acute or convalescent COVID-19. The CDR3 bases are TGCGCCAGCAGCCAAGATCACGGGAGGATCTTAGGACCGGCGACAGATACGCAGTATTTT. Amino acid sequence: CASSQDHGRILGPATDTQYF.